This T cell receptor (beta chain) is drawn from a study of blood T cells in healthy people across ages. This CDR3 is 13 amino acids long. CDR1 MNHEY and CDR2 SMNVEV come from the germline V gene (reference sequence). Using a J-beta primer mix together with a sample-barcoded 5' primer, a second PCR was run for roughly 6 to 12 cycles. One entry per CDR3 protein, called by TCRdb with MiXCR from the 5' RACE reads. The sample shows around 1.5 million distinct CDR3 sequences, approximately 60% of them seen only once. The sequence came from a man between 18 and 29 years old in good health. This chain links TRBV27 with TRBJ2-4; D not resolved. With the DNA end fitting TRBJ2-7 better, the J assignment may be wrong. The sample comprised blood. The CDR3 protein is CASSSQIGYEQYF. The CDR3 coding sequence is TGTGCCAGCAGTTCTCAAATAGGGTACGAGCAGTACTTC.